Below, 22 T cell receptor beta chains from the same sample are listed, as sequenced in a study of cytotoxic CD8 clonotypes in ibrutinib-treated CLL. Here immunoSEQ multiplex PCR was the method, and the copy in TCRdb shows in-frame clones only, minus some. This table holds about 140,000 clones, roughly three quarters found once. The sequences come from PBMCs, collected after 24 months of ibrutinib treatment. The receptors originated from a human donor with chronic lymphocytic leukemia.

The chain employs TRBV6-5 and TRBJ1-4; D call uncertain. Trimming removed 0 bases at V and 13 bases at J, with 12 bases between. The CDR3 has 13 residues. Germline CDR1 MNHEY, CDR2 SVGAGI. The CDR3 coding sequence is TGTGCCAGCAGTTACTCCCTTGGGTGGGGACTGTTTTTT. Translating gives CASSYSLGWGLFF.

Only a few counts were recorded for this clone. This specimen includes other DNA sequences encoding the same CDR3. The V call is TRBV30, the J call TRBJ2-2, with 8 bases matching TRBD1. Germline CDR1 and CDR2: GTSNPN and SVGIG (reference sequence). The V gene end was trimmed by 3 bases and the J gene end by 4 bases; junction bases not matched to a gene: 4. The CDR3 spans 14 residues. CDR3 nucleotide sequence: TGTGCCTGGAGGCGGACAGGGACCACCGGGGAGCTGTTTTTT. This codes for CAWRRTGTTGELFF.

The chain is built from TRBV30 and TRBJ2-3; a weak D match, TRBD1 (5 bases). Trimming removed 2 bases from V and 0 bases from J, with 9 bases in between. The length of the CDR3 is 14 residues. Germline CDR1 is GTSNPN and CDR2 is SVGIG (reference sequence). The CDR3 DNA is TGTGCCTGGAGTAGGGGCAGTAGCACAGATACGCAGTATTTT. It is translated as CAWSRGSSTDTQYF.

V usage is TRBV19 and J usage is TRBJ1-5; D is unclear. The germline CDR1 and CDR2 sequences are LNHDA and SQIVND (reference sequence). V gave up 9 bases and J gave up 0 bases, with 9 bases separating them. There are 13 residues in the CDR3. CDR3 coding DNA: TGTGCCAGCGAGGCGTATAGCAATCAGCCCCAGCATTTT. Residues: CASEAYSNQPQHF.

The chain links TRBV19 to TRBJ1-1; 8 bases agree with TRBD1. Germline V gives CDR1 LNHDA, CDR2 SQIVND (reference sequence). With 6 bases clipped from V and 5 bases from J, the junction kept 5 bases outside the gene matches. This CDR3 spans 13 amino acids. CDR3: CASRRQGKTEAFF. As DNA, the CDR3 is TGTGCCAGTAGACGACAGGGGAAGACTGAAGCTTTCTTT.

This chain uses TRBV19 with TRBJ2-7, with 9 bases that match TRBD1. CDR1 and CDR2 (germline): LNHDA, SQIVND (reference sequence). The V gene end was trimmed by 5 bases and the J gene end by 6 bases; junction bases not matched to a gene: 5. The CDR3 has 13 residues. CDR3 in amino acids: CASSSGQGGEQYF. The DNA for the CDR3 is TGTGCCAGTAGTTCGGGACAGGGCGGCGAGCAGTACTTC.

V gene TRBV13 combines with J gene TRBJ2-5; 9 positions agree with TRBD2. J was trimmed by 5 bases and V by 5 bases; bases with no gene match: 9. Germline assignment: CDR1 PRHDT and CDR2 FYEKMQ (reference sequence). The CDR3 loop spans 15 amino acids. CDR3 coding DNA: TGTGCCAGCAGCCTGGGTAGCGGGAGTGGGGAGACCCAGTACTTC. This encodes CASSLGSGSGETQYF.

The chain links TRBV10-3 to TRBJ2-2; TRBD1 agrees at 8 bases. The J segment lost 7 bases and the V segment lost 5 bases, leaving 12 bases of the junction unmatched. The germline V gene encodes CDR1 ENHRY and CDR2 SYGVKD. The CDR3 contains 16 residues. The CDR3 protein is CAISKTETGVGGELFF. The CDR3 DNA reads TGTGCCATCAGTAAGACGGAGACAGGGGTAGGCGGGGAGCTGTTTTTT.

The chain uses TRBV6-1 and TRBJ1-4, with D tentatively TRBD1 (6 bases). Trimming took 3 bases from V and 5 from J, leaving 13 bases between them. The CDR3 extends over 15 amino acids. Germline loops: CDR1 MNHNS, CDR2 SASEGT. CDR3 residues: CASSERGGVNEKLFF. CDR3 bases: TGTGCCAGCAGTGAGAGGGGGGGAGTCAATGAAAAACTGTTTTTT.

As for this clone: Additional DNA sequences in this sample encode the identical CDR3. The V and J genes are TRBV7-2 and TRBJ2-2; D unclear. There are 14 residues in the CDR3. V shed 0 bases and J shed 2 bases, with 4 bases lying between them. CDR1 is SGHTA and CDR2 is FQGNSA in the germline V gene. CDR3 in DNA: TGTGCCAGCAGCTTAGCGGGCAACACCGGGGAGCTGTTTTTT. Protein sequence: CASSLAGNTGELFF.

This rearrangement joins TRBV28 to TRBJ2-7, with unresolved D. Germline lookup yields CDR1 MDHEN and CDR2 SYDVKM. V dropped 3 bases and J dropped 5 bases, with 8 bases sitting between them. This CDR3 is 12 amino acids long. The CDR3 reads CASSLKGHEQYF. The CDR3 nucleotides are TGTGCCAGCAGTTTGAAGGGCCACGAGCAGTACTTC.

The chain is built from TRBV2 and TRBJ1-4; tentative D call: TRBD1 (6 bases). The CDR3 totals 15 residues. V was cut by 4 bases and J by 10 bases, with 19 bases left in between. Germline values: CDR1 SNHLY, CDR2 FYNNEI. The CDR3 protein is CASSAGTGKGGKLFF. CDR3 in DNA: TGTGCCAGCAGTGCTGGCACAGGGAAGGGTGGAAAACTGTTTTTT.

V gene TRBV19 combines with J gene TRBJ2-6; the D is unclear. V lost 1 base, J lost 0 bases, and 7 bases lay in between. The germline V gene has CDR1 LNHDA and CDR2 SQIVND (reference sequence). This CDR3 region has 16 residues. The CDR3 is CASSIGGHSGANVLTF. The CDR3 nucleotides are TGTGCCAGTAGTATAGGAGGCCACTCTGGGGCCAACGTCCTGACTTTC.

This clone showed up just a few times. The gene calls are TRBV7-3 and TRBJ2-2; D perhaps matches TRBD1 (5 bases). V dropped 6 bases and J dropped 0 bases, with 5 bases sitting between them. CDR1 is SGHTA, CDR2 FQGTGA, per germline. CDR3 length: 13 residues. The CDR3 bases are TGTGCCAGCAGGGGGCCGAACACCGGGGAGCTGTTTTTT. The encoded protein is CASRGPNTGELFF.

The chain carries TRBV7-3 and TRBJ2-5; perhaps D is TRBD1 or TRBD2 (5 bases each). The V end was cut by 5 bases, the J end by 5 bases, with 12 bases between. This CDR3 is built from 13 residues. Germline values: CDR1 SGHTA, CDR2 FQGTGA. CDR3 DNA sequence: TGTGCCAGCAGCCCGAGGGGCGCCGAGACCCAGTACTTC. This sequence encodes CASSPRGAETQYF.

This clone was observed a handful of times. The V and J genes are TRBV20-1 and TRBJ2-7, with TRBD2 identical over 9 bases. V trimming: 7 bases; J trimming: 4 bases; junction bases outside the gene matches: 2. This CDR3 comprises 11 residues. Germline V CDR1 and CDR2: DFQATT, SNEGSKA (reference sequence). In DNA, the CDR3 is TGCAGTGTGCTAGCGGGGTACGAGCAGTACTTC. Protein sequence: CSVLAGYEQYF.

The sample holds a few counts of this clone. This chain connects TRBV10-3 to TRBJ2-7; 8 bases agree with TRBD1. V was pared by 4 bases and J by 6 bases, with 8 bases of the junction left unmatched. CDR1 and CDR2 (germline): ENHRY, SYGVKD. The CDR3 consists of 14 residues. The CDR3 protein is CAISVETGVREQYF. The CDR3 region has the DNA TGTGCCATCAGTGTGGAGACAGGGGTGCGCGAGCAGTACTTC.

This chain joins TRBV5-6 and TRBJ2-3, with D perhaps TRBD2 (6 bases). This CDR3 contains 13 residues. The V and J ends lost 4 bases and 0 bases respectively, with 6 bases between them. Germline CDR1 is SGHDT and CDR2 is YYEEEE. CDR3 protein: CASSGTSTDTQYF. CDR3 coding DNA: TGTGCCAGCAGCGGGACTAGCACAGATACGCAGTATTTT. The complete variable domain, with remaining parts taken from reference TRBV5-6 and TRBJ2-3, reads DAGVTQSPTHLIKTRGQQVTLRCSPKSGHDTVSWYQQALGQGPQFIFQYYEEEERQRGNFPDRFSGHQFPNYSSELNVNALLLGDSALYLCASSGTSTDTQYFGPGTRLTVL.

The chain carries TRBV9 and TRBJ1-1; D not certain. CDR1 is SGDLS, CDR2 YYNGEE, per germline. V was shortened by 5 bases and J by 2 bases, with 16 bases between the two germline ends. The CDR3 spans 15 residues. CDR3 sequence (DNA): TGTGCCAGCAGTGTGGGTCCGAGACCCAACACTGAAGCTTTCTTT. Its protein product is CASSVGPRPNTEAFF.

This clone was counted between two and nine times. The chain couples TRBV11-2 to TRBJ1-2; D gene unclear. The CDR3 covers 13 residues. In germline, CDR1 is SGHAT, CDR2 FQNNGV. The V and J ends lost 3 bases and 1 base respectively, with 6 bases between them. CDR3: CASSFPHNYGYTF. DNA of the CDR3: TGTGCCAGCAGCTTCCCCCATAACTATGGCTACACCTTC.

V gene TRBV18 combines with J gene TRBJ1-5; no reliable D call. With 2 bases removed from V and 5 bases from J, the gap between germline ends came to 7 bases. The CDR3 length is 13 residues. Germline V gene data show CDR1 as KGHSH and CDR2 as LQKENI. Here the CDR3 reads CASSPDQDQPQHF. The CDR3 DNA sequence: TGTGCCAGCTCACCAGACCAAGATCAGCCCCAGCATTTT.

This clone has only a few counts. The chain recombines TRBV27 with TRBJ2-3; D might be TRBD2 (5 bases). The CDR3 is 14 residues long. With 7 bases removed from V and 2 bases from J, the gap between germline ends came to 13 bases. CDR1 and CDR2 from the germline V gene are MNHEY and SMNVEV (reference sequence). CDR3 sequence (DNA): TGTGCCAGCATGAGGGTCCTCCCCACAGATACGCAGTATTTT. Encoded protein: CASMRVLPTDTQYF.